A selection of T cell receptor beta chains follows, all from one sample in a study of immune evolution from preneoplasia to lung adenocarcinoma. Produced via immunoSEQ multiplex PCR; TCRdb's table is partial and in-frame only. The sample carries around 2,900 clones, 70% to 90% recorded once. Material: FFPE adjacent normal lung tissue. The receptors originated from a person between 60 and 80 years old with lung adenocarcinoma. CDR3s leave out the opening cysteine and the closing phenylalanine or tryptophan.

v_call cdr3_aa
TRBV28 ASSLRQYYGYT
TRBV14 ASSRGTEATTGELF
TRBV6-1 ASSEVPGGGTDTQY
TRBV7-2 ASSSGPNTDTQY
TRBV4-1 ASSHPTTYNEQF
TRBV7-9 ASRSGGAITEAF
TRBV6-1 ASSEGSGNQPQH
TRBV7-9 ASSSLEVVGGWNTEAF
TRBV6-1 ASSEVYRGTEAF
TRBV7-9 ASSFVSRNSPLH